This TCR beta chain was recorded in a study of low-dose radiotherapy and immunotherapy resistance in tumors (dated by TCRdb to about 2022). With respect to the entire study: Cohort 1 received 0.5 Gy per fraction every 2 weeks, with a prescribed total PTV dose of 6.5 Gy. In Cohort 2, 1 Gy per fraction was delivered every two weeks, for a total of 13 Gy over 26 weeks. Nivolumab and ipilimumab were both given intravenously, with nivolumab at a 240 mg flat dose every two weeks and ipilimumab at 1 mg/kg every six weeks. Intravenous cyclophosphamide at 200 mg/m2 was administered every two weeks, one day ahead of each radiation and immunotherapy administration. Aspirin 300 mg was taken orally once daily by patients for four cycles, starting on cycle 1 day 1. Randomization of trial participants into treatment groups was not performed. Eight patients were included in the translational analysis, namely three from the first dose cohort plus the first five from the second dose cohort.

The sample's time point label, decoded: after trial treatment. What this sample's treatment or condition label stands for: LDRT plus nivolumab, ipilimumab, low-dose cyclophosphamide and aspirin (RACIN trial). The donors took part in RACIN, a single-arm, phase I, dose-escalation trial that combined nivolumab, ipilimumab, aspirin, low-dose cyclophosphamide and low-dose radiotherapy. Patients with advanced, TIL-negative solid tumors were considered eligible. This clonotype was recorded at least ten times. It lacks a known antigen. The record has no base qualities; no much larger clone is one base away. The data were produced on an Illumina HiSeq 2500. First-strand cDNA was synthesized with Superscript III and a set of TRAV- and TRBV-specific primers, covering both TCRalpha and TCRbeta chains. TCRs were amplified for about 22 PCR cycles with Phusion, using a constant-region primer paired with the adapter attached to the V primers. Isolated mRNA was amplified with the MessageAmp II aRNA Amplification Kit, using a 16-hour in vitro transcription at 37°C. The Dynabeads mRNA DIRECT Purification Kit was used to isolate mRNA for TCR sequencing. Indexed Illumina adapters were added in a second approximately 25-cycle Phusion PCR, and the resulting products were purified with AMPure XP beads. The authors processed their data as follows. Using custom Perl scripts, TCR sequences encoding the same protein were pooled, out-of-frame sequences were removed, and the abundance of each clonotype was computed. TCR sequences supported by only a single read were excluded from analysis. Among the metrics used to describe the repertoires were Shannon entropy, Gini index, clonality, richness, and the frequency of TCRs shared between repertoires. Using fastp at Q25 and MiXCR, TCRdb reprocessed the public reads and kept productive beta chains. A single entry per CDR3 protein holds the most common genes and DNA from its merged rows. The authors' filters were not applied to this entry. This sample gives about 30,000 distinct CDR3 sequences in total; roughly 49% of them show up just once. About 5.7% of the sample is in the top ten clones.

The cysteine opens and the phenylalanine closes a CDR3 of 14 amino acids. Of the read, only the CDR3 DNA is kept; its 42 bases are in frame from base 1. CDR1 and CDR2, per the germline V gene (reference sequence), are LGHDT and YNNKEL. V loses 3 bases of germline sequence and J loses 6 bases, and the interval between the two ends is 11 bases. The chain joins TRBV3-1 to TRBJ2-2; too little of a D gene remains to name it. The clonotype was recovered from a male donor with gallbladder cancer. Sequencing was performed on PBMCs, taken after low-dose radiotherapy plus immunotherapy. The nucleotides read TGTGCCAGCAGCCAGGCAGGAAGGCCCGGGGAGCTGTTTTTT. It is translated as CASSQAGRPGELFF. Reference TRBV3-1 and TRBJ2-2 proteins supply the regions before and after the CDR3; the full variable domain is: DTAVSQTPKYLVTQMGNDKSIKCEQNLGHDTMYWYKQDSKKFLKIMFSYNNKELIINETVPNRFSPKSPDKAHLNLHINSLELGDSAVYFCASSQAGRPGELFFGEGSRLTVL.